This T cell receptor beta chain emerged from a study of human T cells and chemical hapten exposure. During construction of the library, unique molecular identifiers were attached to individual cDNA molecules for quantitative, reproducible TCR counting. TCRdb independently ran MiXCR on the reads; one entry per CDR3 protein. The table records 120,000 or so distinct CDR3 sequences, 6.5% to 10% of them present only once. Before extraction, the whole blood was not fractionated, and total RNA was taken from it. Germline V CDR1 and CDR2: KGHSH, LQKENI. Between the trimmed V and J ends, which lost 6 bases and 4 bases, there was a span of 12 bases. This CDR3 contains 13 residues. Findings of the study overall: TCRs at high frequency, those above 1 in 1000, did not change with DPC sensitization.

This clonotype showed up many times. What it binds is unknown. The sequenced sample was whole blood. J is TRBJ1-2 and V is TRBV18, with D perhaps matching TRBD1 (5 bases). This receptor was obtained from a human donor in good health. Some clones in this sample may be carry-over from other donors' samples. This chain's CDR3 is CASSQDRSYGYTF. In DNA, the CDR3 is TGTGCCAGCTCCCAAGACAGAAGCTATGGCTACACCTTC.